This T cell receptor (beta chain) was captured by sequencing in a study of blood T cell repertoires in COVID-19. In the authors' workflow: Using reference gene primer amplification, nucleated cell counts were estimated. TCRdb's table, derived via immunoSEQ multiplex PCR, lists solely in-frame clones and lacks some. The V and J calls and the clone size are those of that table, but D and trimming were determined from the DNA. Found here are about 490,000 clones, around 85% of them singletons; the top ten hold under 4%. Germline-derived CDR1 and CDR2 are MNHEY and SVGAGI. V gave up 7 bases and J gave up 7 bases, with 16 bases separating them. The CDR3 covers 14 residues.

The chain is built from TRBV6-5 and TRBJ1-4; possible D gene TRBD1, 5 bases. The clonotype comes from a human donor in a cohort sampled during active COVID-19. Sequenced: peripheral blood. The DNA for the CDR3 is TGTGCCAGCAAAGCCGGGGGGTATGGTGAAAAACTGTTTTTT. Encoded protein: CASKAGGYGEKLFF.